These 20 T cell receptor beta chains were sequenced from one sample in a study of shared clonotypes between healthy human individuals. Using immunoSEQ multiplex PCR, the repertoire was profiled, and TCRdb retains in-frame clones only, with some absent. Of approximately 2.4 million clones listed, almost 96% are singletons. The sequenced sample was naive CD4+ T cells sorted from blood. Subset here: CD45RA+ positively selected. The receptors stem from a man aged 18 to 29 in good health.

The chain joins TRBV29-1 to TRBJ1-1; 10 bases line up with TRBD1. There are 13 residues in the CDR3. V lost 6 bases and J lost 3; bases outside the gene matches: 4. CDR1 is SQVTM and CDR2 is ANQGSEA in the germline V gene. The CDR3 sequence is CSVRTGGDTEAFF. In DNA form, the CDR3 reads TGCAGCGTCCGGACAGGGGGAGACACTGAAGCTTTCTTT.

This chain uses TRBV19 with TRBJ1-2; possibly TRBD1 for D (5 bases). The CDR3 is 14 amino acids. V dropped 6 bases and J dropped 0 bases, with 11 bases sitting between them. The germline V gene encodes CDR1 LNHDA and CDR2 SQIVND (reference sequence). The DNA for the CDR3 is TGTGCCAGTAGGAGATCGGGGGCTAACTATGGCTACACCTTC. Translating gives CASRRSGANYGYTF. Together with reference TRBV19 and TRBJ1-2, the CDR3 gives the full variable domain: DGGITQSPKYLFRKEGQNVTLSCEQNLNHDAMYWYRQDPGQGLRLIYYSQIVNDFQKGDIAEGYSVSREKKESFPLTVTSAQKNPTAFYLCASRRSGANYGYTFGSGTRLTVV.

The chain combines TRBV2 with TRBJ1-5; TRBD1 matches at 9 bases. This CDR3 has 14 amino acids. Germline lookup yields CDR1 SNHLY and CDR2 FYNNEI. V was pared by 6 bases and J by 5 bases, with 5 bases of the junction left unmatched. The CDR3 spells CASSWGQGDQPQHF. The CDR3 coding sequence is TGTGCCAGCAGCTGGGGACAGGGTGATCAGCCCCAGCATTTT.

V is TRBV5-5 and J is TRBJ2-4; D is possibly TRBD2 (6 bases). V was clipped by 0 bases and J by 7 bases, with 17 bases between them. This CDR3 spans 16 amino acids. The germline V gene encodes CDR1 SGHKS and CDR2 YYEKEE (reference sequence). The CDR3 sequence: CASSLGSPQGGNIQYF. The CDR3 nucleotides are TGTGCCAGCAGCTTGGGGAGCCCCCAAGGAGGGAACATTCAGTACTTC.

The chain carries TRBV6-5 and TRBJ2-1, with D tentatively TRBD1 (6 bases). The ends were cut back, 5 bases at V and 5 bases at J, with 7 bases in the middle. Germline loops: CDR1 MNHEY, CDR2 SVGAGI. The CDR3 consists of 12 residues. The CDR3 region is CASSRTDNEQFF. The CDR3 region has the DNA TGTGCCAGCAGTAGGACAGACAATGAGCAGTTCTTC.

The rearrangement uses TRBV6-1 and TRBJ2-1, with unresolved D. CDR3 length: 14 amino acids. Trimming stripped 8 bases from V and 0 bases from J, with 11 bases between. In germline, CDR1 is MNHNS, CDR2 SASEGT. CDR3 DNA: TGTGCCAGCGGATCGTATAACTCCTACAATGAGCAGTTCTTC. Translated, it gives CASGSYNSYNEQFF.

CDR3 coding DNA: TGTGCCAGCAGCCGGGGGGGCCCCTATGGCTACACCTTC. Protein sequence: CASSRGGPYGYTF. This chain joins TRBV27 and TRBJ1-2; the D gene is possibly TRBD1 (6 bases). Germline CDR1 is MNHEY and CDR2 is SMNVEV (reference sequence). The V gene lost 6 bases and the J gene lost 4 bases, with 12 bases spanning the gap. The CDR3 covers 13 residues.

CDR3 region: CASSMEGRNTEAFF. The CDR3 bases are TGTGCCAGTAGTATGGAAGGGCGCAACACTGAAGCTTTCTTT. The rearrangement uses TRBV19 and TRBJ1-1, with no clear D. The CDR3 runs 14 residues. Trimming stripped 3 bases from V and 2 bases from J, with 10 bases between. CDR1 is LNHDA and CDR2 is SQIVND in the germline V gene (reference sequence).

The sample holds one count of this clone. The chain joins TRBV14 to TRBJ2-3, with D possibly being TRBD1 (6 bases). Germline V lookup: CDR1 SGHDN, CDR2 FVKESK. CDR3 length equals 16 residues. V was shortened by 0 bases and J by 0 bases, with 10 bases between the two germline ends. DNA for the CDR3: TGTGCCAGCAGCCAAGATAGGGGGATTAGCACAGATACGCAGTATTTT. It specifies CASSQDRGISTDTQYF.

The V call is TRBV7-9, the J call TRBJ1-1; perhaps TRBD1 as D (5 bases). V was clipped by 3 bases and J by 1 base, with 15 bases between them. The CDR3 is made up of 16 amino acids. The germline gives CDR1 SEHNR, CDR2 FQNEAQ (reference sequence). CDR3 loop: CASSFLTETPNTEAFF. CDR3 coding DNA: TGTGCCAGCAGCTTTTTGACAGAAACTCCGAACACTGAAGCTTTCTTT.

V is TRBV2 and J is TRBJ1-4; tentative D call: TRBD1 (6 bases). Trimming removed 10 bases from V and 8 bases from J, with 20 bases in between. The CDR3 is made up of 14 amino acids. Looked up from germline, CDR1 is SNHLY and CDR2 is FYNNEI. CDR3 protein: CATIPQGKGEKLFF. Here the CDR3 DNA reads TGTGCCACCATTCCACAGGGCAAAGGGGAAAAACTGTTTTTT.

There are a few counts of this clone. V is TRBV29-1 and J is TRBJ1-1; the match to TRBD1 covers 8 bases. The CDR3 length is 14 residues. Germline trimming cut 7 bases from V and 2 bases from J; bases unmatched to any gene: 9. Germline CDR1 and CDR2: SQVTM and ANQGSEA. CDR3: CSATQAGGNTEAFF. The CDR3 coding sequence is TGCAGCGCCACCCAGGCAGGGGGCAACACTGAAGCTTTCTTT. Supplemented by reference TRBV29-1 and TRBJ1-1, the full variable domain reads SAVISQKPSRDICQRGTSLTIQCQVDSQVTMMFWYRQQPGQSLTLIATANQGSEATYESGFVIDKFPISRPNLTFSTLTVSNMSPEDSSIYLCSATQAGGNTEAFFGQGTRLTVV.

The chain carries TRBV27 and TRBJ1-5; TRBD1 agrees at 9 bases. Trimming at V came to 5 bases and at J to 6 bases, leaving 11 bases not matched to a gene. The V gene's germline CDR1 is MNHEY and CDR2 SMNVEV (reference sequence). The CDR3 totals 16 residues. The CDR3 protein is CASSPNVQGASQPQHF. The CDR3 DNA is TGTGCCAGCAGTCCAAACGTACAGGGGGCCAGTCAGCCCCAGCATTTT.

This chain links TRBV25-1 with TRBJ2-7, with 9 bases aligning to TRBD1. The V and J ends lost 5 bases and 6 bases, in that order; junction bases with no gene match: 11. The CDR3 has 15 residues. Germline V gene lookup returns CDR1 MGHDK and CDR2 SYGVNS. DNA for the CDR3: TGTGCCAGCAGTAGCCGGAGACAGGGGGGAGGCGAGCAGTACTTC. Amino acids: CASSSRRQGGGEQYF.

The chain uses TRBV6-6 and TRBJ1-4; D is ambiguous. This CDR3 comprises 11 residues. Germline CDR1 and CDR2: MNHNY and SVGAGI (reference sequence). The ends were cut back, 2 bases at V and 8 bases at J, with 3 bases in the middle. The CDR3 is CASSYDEKLFF. The DNA for the CDR3 is TGTGCCAGCAGTTACGACGAAAAACTGTTTTTT.

V gene TRBV6-5 combines with J gene TRBJ2-7; D is perhaps TRBD2 (6 bases). Trimming removed 2 bases at V and 4 bases at J, with 12 bases between. Germline values: CDR1 MNHEY, CDR2 SVGAGI. The CDR3 has 14 amino acids. This CDR3 is CASSYGTFRYEQYF. As DNA, the CDR3 is TGTGCCAGCAGTTACGGGACTTTCCGGTACGAGCAGTACTTC.

The chain uses TRBV6-1 and TRBJ1-2, with D perhaps TRBD1 (6 bases). The V gene's germline CDR1 is MNHNS and CDR2 SASEGT. This CDR3 is built from 15 residues. The ends were cut back, 0 bases at V and 7 bases at J, with 15 bases in the middle. The CDR3 reads CASSEAMAQGGGYTF. CDR3 DNA sequence: TGTGCCAGCAGTGAAGCTATGGCACAGGGAGGTGGCTACACCTTC.

With regard to this clone: Different DNA sequences within this sample yield the same CDR3. The chain links TRBV6-5 to TRBJ1-2, with D unclear. Germline CDR1 reads MNHEY; CDR2 reads SVGAGI. This CDR3 is built from 14 residues. The V end lost 0 bases, the J end lost 4 bases, and 9 bases lay between the germline ends. This chain's CDR3 is CASSYSRRGYGYTF. The CDR3 region has the DNA TGTGCCAGCAGTTACTCGAGACGGGGCTATGGCTACACCTTC.

The chain joins TRBV7-9 to TRBJ1-5; D gene unclear. The CDR3 runs 14 residues. From germline, CDR1 is SEHNR and CDR2 FQNEAQ (reference sequence). V was shortened by 2 bases and J by 5 bases, with 10 bases between the two germline ends. CDR3 in amino acids: CASSLMGSDQPQHF. CDR3 bases: TGTGCCAGCAGCTTAATGGGGAGCGATCAGCCCCAGCATTTT.

J is TRBJ2-1 and V is TRBV5-1; 10 nucleotides match TRBD1. Germline V gives CDR1 SGHRS, CDR2 YFSETQ. The V gene end was trimmed by 4 bases and the J gene end by 9 bases; junction bases not matched to a gene: 10. CDR3 length: 15 amino acids. CDR3 residues: CASSATGGGRGEQFF. For the CDR3, the DNA is TGCGCCAGCAGCGCGACAGGGGGCGGGAGAGGTGAGCAGTTCTTC.